This entry is about one T cell receptor beta chain. Germline loops: CDR1 SQVTM, CDR2 ANQGSEA. The CDR3 totals 14 residues. Trimming took 4 bases from V and 5 from J; bases not matched to a gene: 10. This entry belongs to a study of T cells after yellow fever vaccination. Study overall: Where fractions had low cell numbers, libraries were prepared from them with the SMART-Seq v4 Ultra Low Input RNA kit.

TCRdb itself ran the 5' RACE reads through MiXCR, one entry per CDR3 protein. The data show about 320,000 distinct CDR3 sequences, over 3.5% seen once. This sequence was found in a man between 18 and 35 years old who received the YFV17D yellow fever vaccine. This material consisted of PBMCs, taken 15 days after the yellow fever booster vaccination. The gene calls are TRBV29-1 and TRBJ2-7; 8 nucleotides line up with TRBD2. This CDR3 reads CSVVPPGLGDEQYF. CDR3 nucleotides: TGCAGCGTTGTTCCCCCGGGACTAGGGGACGAGCAGTACTTC.